This paragraph covers one TCR beta chain sequence. There are 12 residues in the CDR3. Germline V CDR1 and CDR2: SGHTA, FQGNSA. V was pared by 2 bases and J by 4 bases, with 5 bases between. These data come from a study of blood T cell dynamics during melanoma immunotherapy. The protocol was immunoSEQ multiplex PCR, while the TCRdb copy is restricted to in-frame clones and leaves out a portion. The sample includes about 14,000 clones, under 90% seen only once; the top ten take around 6%. Time point noted: pre-treatment baseline. The TCR comes from a human donor with melanoma. Sequencing was performed on blood, taken from a patient treated with checkpoint blockade. The chain carries TRBV7-2 and TRBJ1-2; the D is unclear. CDR3 nucleotides: TGTGCCAGCAGCTTAAGCGGCTATGGCTACACCTTC. Amino acids: CASSLSGYGYTF.